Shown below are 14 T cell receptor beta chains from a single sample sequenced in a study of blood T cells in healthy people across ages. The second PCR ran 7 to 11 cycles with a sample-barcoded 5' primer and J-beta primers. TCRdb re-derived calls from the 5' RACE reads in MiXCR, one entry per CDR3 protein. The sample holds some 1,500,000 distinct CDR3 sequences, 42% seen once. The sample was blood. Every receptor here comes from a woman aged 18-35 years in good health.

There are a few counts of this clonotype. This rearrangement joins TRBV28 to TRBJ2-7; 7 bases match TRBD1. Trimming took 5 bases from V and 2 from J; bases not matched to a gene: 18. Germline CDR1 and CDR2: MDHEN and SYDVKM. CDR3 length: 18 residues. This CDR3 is CASSPSGITGATAYEQYF. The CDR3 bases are TGTGCCAGCAGTCCCTCAGGGATAACAGGGGCGACCGCCTACGAGCAGTACTTC. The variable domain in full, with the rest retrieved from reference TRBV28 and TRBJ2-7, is DVKVTQSSRYLVKRTGEKVFLECVQDMDHENMFWYRQDPGLGLRLIYFSYDVKMKEKGDIPEGYSVSREKKERFSLILESASTNQTSMYLCASSPSGITGATAYEQYFGPGTRLTVT.

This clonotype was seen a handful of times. DNA for the CDR3: TGTGCTAGTGGTTTGGTAACAGGGCGCACGACCTACAATGAGCAGTTCTTC. Translated, it gives CASGLVTGRTTYNEQFF. This sequence joins TRBV12-5 and TRBJ2-1, with a tentative D call TRBD1 (6 bases). In germline, CDR1 is LGHNT, CDR2 FRNRAP. V lost 0 bases to trimming and J lost 2 bases, with 14 bases between them. The CDR3 spans 17 residues.

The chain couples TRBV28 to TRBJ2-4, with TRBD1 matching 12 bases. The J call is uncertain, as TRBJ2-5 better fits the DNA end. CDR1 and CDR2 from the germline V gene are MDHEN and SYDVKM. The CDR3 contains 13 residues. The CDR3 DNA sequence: TGTGCCAGCAGTTGGGACAGGGGGCAGACCCAGTACTTC. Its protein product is CASSWDRGQTQYF.

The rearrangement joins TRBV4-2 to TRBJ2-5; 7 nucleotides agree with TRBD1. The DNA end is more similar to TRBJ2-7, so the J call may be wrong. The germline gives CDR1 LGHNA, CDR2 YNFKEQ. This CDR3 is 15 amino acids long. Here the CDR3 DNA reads TGTGCCAGCAGCCTCCGCCCCGGGACAGCGTACGAGCAGTACTTC. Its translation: CASSLRPGTAYEQYF.

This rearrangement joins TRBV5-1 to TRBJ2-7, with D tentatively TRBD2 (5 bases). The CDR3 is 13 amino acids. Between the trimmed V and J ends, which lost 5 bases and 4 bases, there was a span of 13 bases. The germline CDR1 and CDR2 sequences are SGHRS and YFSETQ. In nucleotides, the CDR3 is TGCGCCAGCAGGATTCCCGGGGTGTACGAGCAGTACTTC. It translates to CASRIPGVYEQYF.

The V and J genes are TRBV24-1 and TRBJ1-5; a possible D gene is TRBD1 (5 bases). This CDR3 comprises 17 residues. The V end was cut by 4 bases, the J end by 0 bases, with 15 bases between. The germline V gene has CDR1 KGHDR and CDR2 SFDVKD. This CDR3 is CATSDRAAAYSNQPQHF. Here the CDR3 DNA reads TGTGCCACCAGTGACAGGGCAGCCGCATATAGCAATCAGCCCCAGCATTTT.

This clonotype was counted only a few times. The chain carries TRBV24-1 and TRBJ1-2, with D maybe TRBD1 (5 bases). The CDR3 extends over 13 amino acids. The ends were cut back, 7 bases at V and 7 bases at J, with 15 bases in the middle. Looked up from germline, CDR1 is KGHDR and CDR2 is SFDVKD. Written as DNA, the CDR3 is TGTGCCACCAGCTCCGCAGGGACGGGTGGCTACACCTTC. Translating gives CATSSAGTGGYTF.

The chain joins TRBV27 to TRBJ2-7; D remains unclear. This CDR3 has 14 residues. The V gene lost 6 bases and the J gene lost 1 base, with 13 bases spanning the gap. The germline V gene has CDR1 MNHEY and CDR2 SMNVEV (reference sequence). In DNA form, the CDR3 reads TGTGCCAGCAGCCCAGACGACCCATCCTACGAGCAGTACTTC. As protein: CASSPDDPSYEQYF.

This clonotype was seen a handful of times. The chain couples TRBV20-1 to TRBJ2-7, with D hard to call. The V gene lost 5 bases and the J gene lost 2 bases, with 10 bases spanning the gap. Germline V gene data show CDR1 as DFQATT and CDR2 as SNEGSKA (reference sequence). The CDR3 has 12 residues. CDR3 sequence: CSASGPAYEQYF. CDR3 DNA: TGCAGTGCTTCGGGCCCAGCCTACGAGCAGTACTTC.

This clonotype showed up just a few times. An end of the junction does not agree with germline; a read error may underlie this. The CDR3 spells CASSWAVISYNAQFF. CDR3 nucleotides: TGTGCCAGCAGTTGGGCGGTTATATCCTACAATGCGCAGTTCTTC. V and J are TRBV6-6 and TRBJ2-1; D is uncertain. The CDR3 totals 15 residues. Germline lookup yields CDR1 MNHNY and CDR2 SVGAGI (reference sequence).

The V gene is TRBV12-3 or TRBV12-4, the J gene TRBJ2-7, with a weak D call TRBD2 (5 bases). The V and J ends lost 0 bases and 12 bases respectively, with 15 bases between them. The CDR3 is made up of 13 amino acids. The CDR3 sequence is CASSLAPELRGYF. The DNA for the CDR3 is TGTGCCAGCAGTTTAGCGCCGGAGCTACGGGGGTACTTC.

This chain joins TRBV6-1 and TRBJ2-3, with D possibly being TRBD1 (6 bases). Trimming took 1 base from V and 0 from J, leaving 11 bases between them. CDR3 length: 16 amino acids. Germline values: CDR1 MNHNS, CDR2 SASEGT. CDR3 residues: CASSEVGGSSTDTQYF. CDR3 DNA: TGTGCCAGCAGTGAAGTAGGGGGTTCTAGCACAGATACGCAGTATTTT.

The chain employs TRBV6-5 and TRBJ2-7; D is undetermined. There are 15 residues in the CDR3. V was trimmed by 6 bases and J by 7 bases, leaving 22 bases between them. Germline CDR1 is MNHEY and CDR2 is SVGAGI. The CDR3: CASSQAQSWSHEQYF. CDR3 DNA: TGTGCCAGCAGCCAAGCCCAGAGTTGGAGTCATGAGCAGTACTTC.

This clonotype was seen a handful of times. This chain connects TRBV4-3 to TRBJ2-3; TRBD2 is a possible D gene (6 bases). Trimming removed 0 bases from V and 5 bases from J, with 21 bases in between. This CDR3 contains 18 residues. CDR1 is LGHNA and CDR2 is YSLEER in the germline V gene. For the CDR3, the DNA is TGCGCCAGCAGCCAAGACCCCCGGGACTCCAGAACTGTAGATACGCAGTATTTT. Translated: CASSQDPRDSRTVDTQYF.